Following are 10 T cell receptor beta chains from one sample sequenced in a study of CD8 T cells in ankylosing spondylitis (dated by TCRdb to the late 2010s). The research as a whole found: Blood from ankylosing spondylitis patients appeared to be characterized by a TCR beta motif composed of several highly homologous amino acid variants.

These receptors' antigens are unknown. The library relied on 5' RACE. The sequencer was an Illumina HiSeq 2500. TCRdb reprocessed the public reads (quality trimming at Q25 with fastp, clone calling with MiXCR) and kept in-frame beta chains. Under each unique CDR3 protein, matching rows form one entry showing the most common genes and DNA. For this sample there are a few hundred thousand distinct CDR3 sequences; roughly 18% appear just once. In total, the top ten clones hold approximately 1% of the sample. The specimen was blood, either unsorted or a sorted T cell fraction (not recorded which). Receptors were obtained from a male donor with ankylosing spondylitis.

The chain has TRBV6-1 and TRBJ2-1; 9 bases agree with TRBD1. Germline CDR1 is MNHNS and CDR2 is SASEGT. This CDR3 is 16 amino acids long. Germline trimming cut 6 bases from V and 6 bases from J; bases unmatched to any gene: 12. This CDR3 reads CASRAGTGYRGNEQFF. CDR3 bases: TGTGCCAGCAGGGCCGGGACAGGGTATAGAGGCAATGAGCAGTTCTTC.

This clonotype was seen at least ten times. V usage is TRBV18 and J usage is TRBJ1-5, with unresolved D. Per germline, CDR1 KGHSH and CDR2 LQKENI. Deletions cut 3 bases from V and 2 bases from J, with 11 bases between. This CDR3 comprises 15 residues. This chain's CDR3 is CASSPRGDGNQPQHF. The CDR3, as DNA: TGTGCCAGCTCACCGCGCGGGGATGGCAATCAGCCCCAGCATTTT. The whole variable domain, remainder taken from reference TRBV18 and TRBJ1-5, is NAGVMQNPRHLVRRRGQEARLRCSPMKGHSHVYWYRQLPEEGLKFMVYLQKENIIDESGMPKERFSAEFPKEGPSILRIQQVVRGDSAAYFCASSPRGDGNQPQHFGDGTRLSIL.

This clonotype occurred a few times. The V gene is TRBV20-1, the J gene TRBJ2-5; D is possibly TRBD2 (6 bases). Trimming took 3 bases from V and 0 from J, leaving 11 bases between them. Germline lookup yields CDR1 DFQATT and CDR2 SNEGSKA (reference sequence). The length of the CDR3 is 14 residues. In DNA, the CDR3 is TGCAGTGCTAGCAGCCGGGACTACCAAGAGACCCAGTACTTC. This codes for CSASSRDYQETQYF.

V gene TRBV28 combines with J gene TRBJ2-2, with TRBD1 identical over 8 bases. Germline loops: CDR1 MDHEN, CDR2 SYDVKM. Trimming removed 3 bases from V and 7 bases from J; junction bases left unmatched: 7. The CDR3 extends over 15 amino acids. The CDR3 region has the DNA TGTGCCAGCAGTTTGGCCAGGGGGCAGAGCGGGGAGCTGTTTTTT. It yields the protein CASSLARGQSGELFF.

This clonotype has just a few counts. The V and J genes are TRBV5-1 and TRBJ2-5; possible D gene TRBD1, 5 bases. Germline V gene lookup returns CDR1 SGHRS and CDR2 YFSETQ. Trimming left V 2 bases short and J 3 bases short, with 14 bases between. The length of the CDR3 is 15 residues. CDR3 in DNA: TGCGCCAGCAGCTTCGGACAATACTCCGAAGAGACCCAGTACTTC. Protein sequence: CASSFGQYSEETQYF. Full variable domain (outside the CDR3, taken from reference TRBV5-1 and TRBJ2-5): KAGVTQTPRYLIKTRGQQVTLSCSPISGHRSVSWYQQTPGQGLQFLFEYFSETQRNKGNFPGRFSGRQFSNSRSEMNVSTLELGDSALYLCASSFGQYSEETQYFGPGTRLLVL.

V and J are TRBV7-9 and TRBJ1-1; D is possibly TRBD1 (6 bases). This CDR3 is built from 13 residues. Trimming stripped 5 bases from V and 6 bases from J, with 13 bases between. The V gene's germline CDR1 is SEHNR and CDR2 FQNEAQ (reference sequence). The CDR3 reads CASSQDRVAEAFF. Here the CDR3 DNA reads TGTGCCAGCAGCCAGGACAGAGTGGCTGAAGCTTTCTTT. The variable domain in full, completed from reference TRBV7-9 and TRBJ1-1, reads DTGVSQNPRHKITKRGQNVTFRCDPISEHNRLYWYRQTLGQGPEFLTYFQNEAQLEKSRLLSDRFSAERPKGSFSTLEIQRTEQGDSAMYLCASSQDRVAEAFFGQGTRLTVV.

This clonotype came up many times. This chain connects TRBV5-1 to TRBJ2-7, with TRBD1 matching over 7 bases. The germline gives CDR1 SGHRS, CDR2 YFSETQ. Trimming cost V 5 bases and J 1 base; bases outside gene matches: 6. This CDR3 spans 14 amino acids. The CDR3 spells CASSLHRGSYEQYF. CDR3 coding DNA: TGCGCCAGCAGTCTACACAGGGGTTCCTACGAGCAGTACTTC.

This clonotype was counted ten times or more. V and J are TRBV12-3 or TRBV12-4 and TRBJ1-2, with 10 bases matching TRBD1. V shed 5 bases and J 5 bases; nucleotides not matched to a gene: 11. CDR3 length equals 16 residues. The CDR3 region is CASSVGGPDRGYGYTF. CDR3 nucleotide sequence: TGTGCCAGCAGTGTCGGAGGGCCGGACAGGGGGTATGGCTACACCTTC.

This clonotype has a handful of counts. The chain carries TRBV6-2 or TRBV6-3 and TRBJ2-2, with 7 bases matching TRBD1. V dropped 8 bases and J dropped 7; count of bases not matched to a gene: 10. Germline V gives CDR1 MNHEY, CDR2 SVGEGT. The CDR3 sequence is 14 residues long. CDR3 loop: CASGQDRVGGELFF. The CDR3 DNA follows: TGTGCCAGCGGCCAAGACAGGGTGGGCGGGGAGCTGTTTTTT.

This clonotype was recorded a few times. Sequence at one end of the junction differs from germline and may be a read error. The chain couples TRBV10-3 to TRBJ2-3, with no clear D. CDR3 length: 12 amino acids. Germline-derived CDR1 and CDR2 are ENHRY and SYGVKD. In DNA form, the CDR3 reads TGCGCTACTTCCACCAGCACAGATACGCAGTATTTT. Translation: CATSTSTDTQYF.